This T cell receptor (beta chain) was sequenced in a study of OX40 agonist ivuxolimab in advanced cancers. Sequenced by immunoSEQ multiplex PCR; TCRdb stores in-frame clones only, minus some. This sample has about 50,000 clones; approximately 83% occur once, and the top ten carry about 1.8%. Trimming took 4 bases from V and 7 from J; bases not matched to a gene: 8. Germline V lookup: CDR1 MNHEY, CDR2 SVGAGI. The CDR3 is 14 residues long. The sequencing here drew on CD4+ or CD8+ T cells sorted from blood, taken in a trial of the OX40 agonist ivuxolimab. The sequence came from an adult with an advanced solid tumor such as melanoma, head and neck, liver or kidney cancer. The chain joins TRBV6-5 to TRBJ1-2; 8 bases match TRBD1. The CDR3 sequence is CASSSSGGLVGYTF. The CDR3 DNA reads as TGTGCCAGCAGTTCGTCAGGGGGCTTGGTTGGCTACACCTTC.